This TCR beta chain was observed in a study of T cells expressing NK-cell markers. Study-level background: In sorted CD3+CD56+NKG2C+, CD3+CD56+NKG2C- and CD3+CD56-NKG2C+ T cells, TCR beta repertoires were obtained.

Generation of TCR beta cDNA was performed by 5'RACE template switching incorporating UMIs. TCRdb reprocessed the 5' RACE reads, keeping one entry per CDR3 protein, no DNA. The sample has over 200,000 distinct CDR3 sequences; the top ten hold under 0.5%. CDR3 length equals 15 residues. Germline V CDR1 and CDR2: SGHRS, YFSETQ. The rearrangement links TRBV5-1 to TRBJ2-2; TCRdb lists TRBD1, though no DNA is available to test this call. This sequence was found in a man aged 18 to 29 in good health. The sequenced sample was blood T cells: a sorted CD56 or NKG2C T cell subset, CD4+ or CD8+ T cells, or bulk PBMC T cells (not recorded which). The CDR3 sequence is CASSLAGQGTGELFF.